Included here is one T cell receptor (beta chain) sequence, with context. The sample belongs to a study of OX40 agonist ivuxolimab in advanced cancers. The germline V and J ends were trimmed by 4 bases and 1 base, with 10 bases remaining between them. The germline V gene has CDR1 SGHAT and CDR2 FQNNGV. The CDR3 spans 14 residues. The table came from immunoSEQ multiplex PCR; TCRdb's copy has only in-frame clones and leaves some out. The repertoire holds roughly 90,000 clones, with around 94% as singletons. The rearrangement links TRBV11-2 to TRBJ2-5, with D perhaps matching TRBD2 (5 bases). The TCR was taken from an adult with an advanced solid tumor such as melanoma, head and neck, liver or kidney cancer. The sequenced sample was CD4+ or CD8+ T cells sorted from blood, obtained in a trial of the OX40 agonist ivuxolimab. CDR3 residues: CASSSEGTQETQYF. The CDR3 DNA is TGTGCCAGCAGCTCCGAGGGCACCCAAGAGACCCAGTACTTC.